The 29 T cell receptor beta chains in this list originate from one sample, sequenced in a study of neurological immune-mediated disorders. TCRdb used MiXCR to reprocess the 5' RACE reads, holding one entry per CDR3 protein. This sample has 65,000 to 95,000 distinct CDR3 sequences, with 5.8% found just once. Time point here: longitudinal time-point 2. What was sequenced was PBMCs. The receptors shown here come from a woman aged 60-75 years with multiple sclerosis.

This clonotype was counted ten times or more. This chain uses TRBV5-4 with TRBJ2-1; D unclear. Germline loops: CDR1 SGHNT, CDR2 YYREEE (reference sequence). This CDR3 has 12 amino acids. V lost 2 bases, J lost 12 bases, and 12 bases lay in between. The CDR3, as DNA: TGTGCCAGCAGCTTCGGAGCCTTGGGGCAGTTCTTC. This sequence encodes CASSFGALGQFF.

This clonotype was counted ten times or more. V is TRBV5-1 and J is TRBJ2-7; no firm D call. Germline CDR1 SGHRS, CDR2 YFSETQ. Trimming cost V 0 bases and J 6 bases, with 10 bases left between them. The CDR3 totals 13 residues. The CDR3 loop is CASSLGSLGEQYF. CDR3 sequence (DNA): TGCGCCAGCAGCTTGGGCTCACTGGGCGAGCAGTACTTC.

There are many counts of this clonotype. The V call is TRBV5-1, the J call TRBJ1-5; D is undetermined. V was shortened by 4 bases and J by 9 bases, with 17 bases between the two germline ends. This CDR3 spans 14 amino acids. Germline V gene sequence: CDR1 SGHRS, CDR2 YFSETQ. The CDR3 sequence is CASSPEDGLGPQHF. The CDR3 DNA sequence: TGCGCCAGCAGCCCCGAGGACGGACTGGGGCCCCAGCATTTT.

This clonotype was detected many times. The chain combines TRBV15 with TRBJ2-1, with D possibly matching TRBD1 (6 bases). Trimming pared 10 bases from V and 7 bases from J, leaving 17 bases between. The V gene's germline CDR1 is LNHNV and CDR2 YYDKDF (reference sequence). The CDR3 consists of 13 residues. CDR3 loop: CAINTGTWNEQFF. The CDR3 DNA reads TGTGCCATCAACACCGGGACATGGAATGAGCAGTTCTTC.

At least ten counts were recorded for this clonotype. The rearrangement joins TRBV10-3 to TRBJ2-7; D not certain. Germline V gene sequence: CDR1 ENHRY, CDR2 SYGVKD. This CDR3 contains 14 residues. With 4 bases removed from V and 1 base from J, the gap between germline ends came to 11 bases. The CDR3: CAISGHQSSYEQYF. In DNA form, the CDR3 reads TGTGCCATCAGTGGACATCAGTCATCCTACGAGCAGTACTTC.

This clonotype occurred many times. The chain uses TRBV5-6 and TRBJ1-5, with 11 bases lining up with TRBD1. Germline CDR1 is SGHDT and CDR2 is YYEEEE. V was pared by 4 bases and J by 5 bases, with 8 bases of the junction left unmatched. This CDR3 is 16 amino acids long. The CDR3 is CASSPGQGAPHQPQHF. In DNA, the CDR3 is TGTGCCAGCAGCCCAGGACAGGGGGCTCCTCATCAGCCCCAGCATTTT.

The sample holds many counts of this clonotype. The chain joins TRBV7-6 to TRBJ2-2, with TRBD1 identical over 7 bases. The trim removed 5 bases at V and 1 base at J, leaving 4 bases unmatched. Germline loops: CDR1 SGHVS, CDR2 FNYEAQ. The CDR3 extends over 15 amino acids. The CDR3 here is CASSAWTGNTGELFF. CDR3 nucleotide sequence: TGTGCCAGCAGCGCTTGGACAGGGAACACCGGGGAGCTGTTTTTT.

The J gene is TRBJ1-4, the V gene TRBV27; D possibly corresponds to TRBD1 (5 bases). V lost 5 bases and J 6 bases, leaving 16 bases between the germline ends. Germline lookup yields CDR1 MNHEY and CDR2 SMNVEV (reference sequence). CDR3 length: 15 amino acids. This chain's CDR3 is CASSGVGTVDEKLFF. The CDR3 DNA reads as TGTGCCAGCAGTGGGGTCGGGACGGTCGATGAAAAACTGTTTTTT.

This clonotype was seen many times. V usage is TRBV20-1 and J usage is TRBJ1-1; D remains unclear. The germline V gene has CDR1 DFQATT and CDR2 SNEGSKA (reference sequence). The CDR3 sequence is 12 residues long. Trimming took 6 bases from V and 6 from J, leaving 14 bases between them. CDR3 loop: CSAGREFAEAFF. Written as DNA, the CDR3 is TGCAGTGCGGGAAGGGAGTTCGCTGAAGCTTTCTTT.

In its sample, this clonotype was seen many times. The chain combines TRBV7-2 with TRBJ2-7; 7 bases line up with TRBD2. Germline V gene lookup returns CDR1 SGHTA and CDR2 FQGNSA. V trimming: 5 bases; J trimming: 6 bases; junction bases outside the gene matches: 10. This CDR3 contains 14 residues. The CDR3 DNA reads TGTGCCAGCAGCCTGGGGGGGGGAGCCGGCGAGCAGTACTTC. Translated, it gives CASSLGGGAGEQYF.

There are many counts of this clonotype. This chain connects TRBV18 to TRBJ2-3; D unresolved. The CDR3 runs to 14 residues. Trimming took 1 base from V and 0 from J, leaving 5 bases between them. The V gene's germline CDR1 is KGHSH and CDR2 LQKENI. As DNA, the CDR3 is TGTGCCAGCTCACCACTCCGGAGCACAGATACGCAGTATTTT. Translated, it gives CASSPLRSTDTQYF.

This clonotype has at least ten counts. The rearrangement joins TRBV11-2 to TRBJ2-5; D gene uncertain. Trimming cost V 5 bases and J 7 bases, with 8 bases left between them. CDR1 and CDR2 from the germline V gene are SGHAT and FQNNGV. There are 11 residues in the CDR3. The CDR3 nucleotides read TGTGCCAGCAGCCCCGAAGCGACCCAGTACTTC. It is translated as CASSPEATQYF.

This rearrangement joins TRBV24-1 to TRBJ2-3; the match to TRBD1 covers 7 bases. Germline assignment: CDR1 KGHDR and CDR2 SFDVKD. This CDR3 contains 18 residues. With V trimmed by 3 bases and J by 4 bases, 15 bases remained unmatched. The CDR3 region is CATSDIIDRESLSDTQYF. DNA of the CDR3: TGTGCCACCAGTGATATTATAGACAGGGAGAGTTTATCAGATACGCAGTATTTT.

This clonotype occurred many times. The V and J genes are TRBV6-5 and TRBJ2-7; 12 bases align to TRBD2. Germline V gene sequence: CDR1 MNHEY, CDR2 SVGAGI. The CDR3 is 16 amino acids. V lost 2 bases, J lost 2 bases, and 4 bases stayed unmatched. The CDR3 DNA follows: TGTGCCAGCAGTTACAATCTAGCGGGGGGGACCTACGAGCAGTACTTC. Amino acids: CASSYNLAGGTYEQYF.

This clonotype was observed at least ten times. The chain joins TRBV20-1 to TRBJ2-7, with D maybe TRBD2 (6 bases). With 5 bases removed from V and 0 bases from J, the gap between germline ends came to 14 bases. The CDR3 has 14 amino acids. The germline V gene has CDR1 DFQATT and CDR2 SNEGSKA (reference sequence). Here the CDR3 reads CSAPNRGTSYEQYF. The CDR3 nucleotides read TGCAGTGCTCCGAACCGGGGGACCTCCTACGAGCAGTACTTC.

This clonotype was seen a few times. The CDR3 nucleotides read TGTGCCAGCAGTGAAGCAGGACTAGCGGGCCATGAGCAGTTCTTC. Translated, it gives CASSEAGLAGHEQFF. The genes are TRBV6-1 and TRBJ2-1, with TRBD2 matching over 11 bases. V shed 0 bases, J shed 8 bases, and the junction held 3 bases outside the gene matches. The CDR3 is 15 amino acids. Germline values: CDR1 MNHNS, CDR2 SASEGT.

In this sample, this clonotype turned up many times. Mismatch with germline at one junction end may stem from a read error. The rearrangement uses TRBV5-6 and TRBJ1-2; no definite D call. The CDR3 is 12 residues long. The V gene's germline CDR1 is SGHDT and CDR2 YYEEEE. The DNA of the CDR3 is TGTGCCAGCAGTTTGGCAAACTATGGCTACACCTTC. Translation: CASSLANYGYTF.

This clonotype was picked up many times. This CDR3 reads CASSQASAPTGEQYF. The CDR3 nucleotides read TGCGCCAGCAGCCAAGCGAGCGCTCCGACCGGCGAGCAGTACTTC. V and J are TRBV4-1 and TRBJ2-7; D is undetermined. The CDR3 is 15 residues long. The germline V gene encodes CDR1 MGHRA and CDR2 YSYEKL. Deletions cut 1 base from V and 6 bases from J, with 16 bases between.

This clonotype was observed at least ten times. This sequence joins TRBV20-1 and TRBJ2-7, with a weak D call TRBD2 (5 bases). The CDR3 spans 14 residues. Trimming left V 0 bases short and J 6 bases short, with 15 bases between. CDR1 is DFQATT and CDR2 is SNEGSKA in the germline V gene (reference sequence). The CDR3 bases are TGCAGTGCTAGAGAGGGCGGGCGGCGGGCCGAGCAGTACTTC. Residues: CSAREGGRRAEQYF.

This clonotype was found a few times. V and J are TRBV2 and TRBJ2-5; possibly TRBD2 for D (7 bases). Germline lookup yields CDR1 SNHLY and CDR2 FYNNEI. V was clipped by 6 bases and J by 3 bases, with 17 bases between them. The CDR3 runs to 15 residues. In DNA form, the CDR3 reads TGTGCCAGCAGGCCTTGGGAGGGGGTCGAAGAGACCCAGTACTTC. It is translated as CASRPWEGVEETQYF.

This clonotype was counted at least ten times. The chain joins TRBV20-1 to TRBJ2-4; 7 bases are a match to TRBD1. CDR1 and CDR2 from the germline V gene are DFQATT and SNEGSKA (reference sequence). Trimming removed 3 bases from V and 0 bases from J; junction bases left unmatched: 5. CDR3 size: 15 residues. The CDR3 is CSARGQMVAKNIQYF. The CDR3 nucleotides read TGCAGTGCTAGGGGACAGATGGTAGCCAAAAACATTCAGTACTTC.

This clonotype was recorded at least ten times. The rearrangement links TRBV5-1 to TRBJ2-1; 7 nucleotides agree with TRBD2. The germline V gene has CDR1 SGHRS and CDR2 YFSETQ. The V and J ends lost 3 bases and 0 bases, in that order; junction bases with no gene match: 3. The CDR3 is 15 residues long. The CDR3 bases are TGCGCCAGCAGCTCTGGCGGGAGCTCCTACAATGAGCAGTTCTTC. Protein sequence: CASSSGGSSYNEQFF.

This rearrangement joins TRBV29-1 to TRBJ1-1, with 7 positions matching TRBD1. The germline V gene has CDR1 SQVTM and CDR2 ANQGSEA. V gave up 4 bases and J gave up 2 bases; unmatched junction bases: 7. This CDR3 has 14 residues. In nucleotides, the CDR3 is TGCAGCGTTGTAGACAGGGCGGGTAACACTGAAGCTTTCTTT. It codes for CSVVDRAGNTEAFF.

On this clonotype itself: A much larger clone is a single base away; this may be a read error. The CDR3 DNA reads as TGCAGTGCTAGAGCCGGCACAGACTACGATCAGTACTTC. Its translation: CSARAGTDYDQYF. This chain uses TRBV20-1 with TRBJ2-7, with a possible D match to TRBD2 (5 bases). The length of the CDR3 is 13 residues. Germline V gene data show CDR1 as DFQATT and CDR2 as SNEGSKA (reference sequence).

Many counts were recorded for this clonotype. The chain couples TRBV12-3 or TRBV12-4 to TRBJ1-1; no clear D gene. This CDR3 comprises 13 residues. Trimming removed 5 bases at V and 4 bases at J, with 11 bases between. The CDR3 bases are TGTGCCAGCAGTAGGACCTGGGGCACTGAAGCTTTCTTT. This encodes CASSRTWGTEAFF.

In this sample, this clonotype turned up many times. The rearrangement links TRBV7-9 to TRBJ2-7; 7 bases match TRBD1. The ends lost 5 bases at V and 2 bases at J; junction bases unmatched: 6. From germline, CDR1 is SEHNR and CDR2 FQNEAQ (reference sequence). The CDR3 is made up of 14 amino acids. The CDR3 bases are TGTGCCAGCAGCCGGGACAGCAATACCTACGAGCAGTACTTC. Protein product: CASSRDSNTYEQYF.

In its sample, this clonotype was seen many times. J is TRBJ2-5 and V is TRBV20-1; 7 bases are shared with TRBD2. V lost 0 bases and J lost 1; bases outside the gene matches: 5. Germline V gene data show CDR1 as DFQATT and CDR2 as SNEGSKA (reference sequence). The CDR3 is 15 amino acids. The CDR3 is CSAREGRVPQETQYF. CDR3 nucleotide sequence: TGCAGTGCTAGAGAGGGGAGGGTCCCCCAAGAGACCCAGTACTTC.

This clonotype has at least ten counts. The gene calls are TRBV10-3 and TRBJ2-5; TRBD2 matches 7 bases. CDR1 and CDR2 from the germline V gene are ENHRY and SYGVKD. This CDR3 is 13 amino acids long. With V trimmed by 10 bases and J by 1 base, 6 bases remained unmatched. In DNA, the CDR3 is TGTGCCAGCGGCTGGGGGGGCCAAGAGACCCAGTACTTC. It is translated as CASGWGGQETQYF.

This clonotype was counted many times. This chain uses TRBV21-1 with TRBJ1-5. TRBV21-1 is designated a pseudogene. CDR3 length: 13 residues. As DNA, the CDR3 is TGTGCCAGCAGCAAGAATAGCAATCAGCCCCAGCATTTT. Amino acids: CASSKNSNQPQHF.